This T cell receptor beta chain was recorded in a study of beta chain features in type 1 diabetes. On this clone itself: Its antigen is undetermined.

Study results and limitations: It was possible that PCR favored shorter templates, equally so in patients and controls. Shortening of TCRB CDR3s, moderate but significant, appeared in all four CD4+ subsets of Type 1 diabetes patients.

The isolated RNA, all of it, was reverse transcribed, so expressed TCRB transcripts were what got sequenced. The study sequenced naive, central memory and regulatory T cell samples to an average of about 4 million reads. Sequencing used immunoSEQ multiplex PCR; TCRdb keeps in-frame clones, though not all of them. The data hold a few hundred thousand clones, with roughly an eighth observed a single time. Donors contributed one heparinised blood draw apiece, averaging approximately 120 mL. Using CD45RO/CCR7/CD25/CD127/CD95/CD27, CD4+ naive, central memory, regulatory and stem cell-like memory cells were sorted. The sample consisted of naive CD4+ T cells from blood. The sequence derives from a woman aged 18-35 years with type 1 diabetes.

The CDR3 protein is CASSQFRELYYGYTF. The DNA for the CDR3 is TGCGCCAGCAGCCAATTCCGGGAACTGTACTATGGCTACACCTTC. The J gene is TRBJ1-2, the V gene TRBV4-3; no firm D call. CDR1 is LGHNA, CDR2 YSLEER, per germline. This CDR3 has 15 residues. The ends were cut back, 2 bases at V and 3 bases at J, with 13 bases in the middle.